This T cell receptor (beta chain) was profiled in a study of tumor-infiltrating lymphocytes in primary liver carcinoma (dated by TCRdb to about 2017). Study-wide context: Between November 2015 and March 2016, 4 or 5 patients in China with histopathologically diagnosed primary liver carcinoma had their tumors surgically resected. Of the five patients (three men and two women, aged 30 to 69 years), four had hepatocellular carcinoma and one had combined HCC and intrahepatic cholangiocarcinoma. Each sample produced roughly 3.5 to 7.13 million productive TCRbeta reads, and read depth showed no significant difference between tissue types. A total of some 35 specimens from 5 patients underwent TCRbeta repertoire sequencing, comprising 25 tumor regions, 5 adjacent noncancerous liver tissues and 5 peripheral blood samples. The five patients had tumors staged T1-T3 N0M0, with maximum diameters ranging from about 4.2 to 11 cm. Repertoires from technical replicates were highly reproducible, with mean shared-clone rates around 0.87 and correlation coefficients above 0.95. The study combined TCRbeta repertoire sequencing, expression microarrays and whole-exome sequencing across five regions of each liver tumor, with adjacent normal tissue and blood. The investigation overall reported the following: Repertoire overlap was found to be higher between tumor regions (mean around 35%) than between tumor-adjacent (around 17%) or tumor-blood (roughly 15%) pairs, consistent with antigen-driven expansion. The top 250 clones made up a significantly larger repertoire fraction in tumors than in blood (p = 0.039). Because sequencing covered only the TCR beta chain and unpaired alpha chains were not captured, true repertoire diversity is likely underestimated. With just a handful of patients in the study, the authors point out that the findings should be validated in a larger study. Since the samples were bulk and unsorted, there was no way to compare CD4+ and CD8+ T cell repertoires.

Starting from approximately 0.5 ug total RNA, TCRbeta-specific cDNA was produced by reverse transcription with a constant-region primer and ProtoScript II reverse transcriptase. Three nested multiplex PCR rounds, following a slightly modified ARM-PCR procedure, were used to build the TCRbeta libraries. The first two PCR rounds used multiplex TRBV1-TRBV30 forward primers with a Cbeta reverse primer, each for about 9 cycles. Sample barcodes and Illumina adapters were added in a final 25-cycle PCR with Deep VentR polymerase. Amplicons of 200-500 bp were gel-purified with a QIAquick gel extraction kit before sequencing. An Illumina HiSeq 2500 was used to sequence the TCRbeta amplicons, generating 250-bp paired-end reads. For the original study's pipeline: To recover full CDR3 sequences, reads were quality-trimmed using Trimmomatic v0.33 and paired reads were then merged using FLASH v1.2.11. MiGEC v1.2.1b assigned V, D and J germline segments to the rearranged TCRbeta sequences. Clonotype statistics and Shannon-Wiener diversity indices were computed with VDJtools v1.0.0. Except for diversity analysis, only the 250 most abundant clonotypes of each sample were used in subsequent analyses to reduce sampling bias. TCRdb applied fastp at Q25 and MiXCR to the public reads, then kept only in-frame beta chains. Rows matching on CDR3 protein sequence are summarized as one entry with the most common DNA and genes. Here the V and J calls rest on TCRdb's processing, not on the authors' analysis. The sample records about 320,000 distinct CDR3 sequences, roughly three fifths of which are singletons. Approximately 15% of the sample is in the top ten clones.

CDR1 MNHEY and CDR2 SVGEGT were looked up in the germline V gene. The cysteine opens and the phenylalanine closes a CDR3 of 16 amino acids. Only the CDR3 DNA is retained, 48 bases long and in frame from the first base. Blood RNA was extracted from unsorted whole blood with TRIzol reagent; germline DNA came from the DNeasy Blood & Tissue kit. At the time of sampling, the patients were treatment-naive and had chronic HBV infection. Before surgery, about 4 milliliters of peripheral blood were collected into K2EDTA tubes. A word on this clonotype: Its recognized antigen is unknown. This may be a read error: a much more frequent sequence differs by one nucleotide.

The sequence joins TRBV6-2 or TRBV6-3 to TRBJ2-1; 12 nucleotides in the junction match TRBD2. Input material: peripheral blood. The clonotype originates from a woman in her twenties or thirties with primary liver carcinoma and hepatitis B virus infection. The CDR3 reads CASSPWTSGVPNGQFF. DNA sequence: TGTGCCAGCAGCCCATGGACTAGCGGGGTACCCAATGGGCAGTTCTTC.